The entry below describes one TCR beta chain. CDR1 WNHNN and CDR2 SYGVQD come from the germline V gene (reference sequence). The CDR3 covers 12 residues. With V trimmed by 4 bases and J by 5 bases, 2 bases remained unmatched. This entry belongs to a study of PD-L1 blockade in urothelial cancer. Across the whole study: Samples of blood were analyzed 3 weeks (second dose) and 6 weeks after treatment start. Median blood clonality was roughly 0.072, with 80,000 to 100,000 unique TCRs.

Patients presented with locally advanced or metastatic urothelial carcinoma. Synthetic TCR analog templates were spiked into each PCR. Some clones are missing from TCRdb's copy, which holds only in-frame ones; the method was immunoSEQ multiplex PCR. The sample yields tens of thousands of clones, about 90% seen once. The V gene is TRBV10-1, the J gene TRBJ2-7; TRBD1 agrees at 7 bases. The TCR comes from a woman aged 60-70 years with urothelial cancer. The specimen comprised PBMCs, sampled around atezolizumab (anti-PD-L1) treatment. The CDR3 DNA sequence: TGCGCCAGCAGTGCGGGACAGAACGAGCAGTACTTC. It specifies CASSAGQNEQYF.